This T cell receptor (beta chain) was captured by sequencing in a study of cytomegalovirus exposure and HLA in healthy donors. Study-level results: Specificity for CMV antigens was confirmed in vitro for a few of the CMV-associated chains.

The V end lost 5 bases, the J end lost 10 bases, and 16 bases lay between the germline ends. CDR1 is MDHEN and CDR2 is SYDVKM in the germline V gene. This CDR3 spans 13 amino acids. Produced via immunoSEQ multiplex PCR; TCRdb's table is partial and in-frame only. The top ten hold about 9.4% of the sample, which has 150,000 to 200,000 clones, about 90% seen once. To note about this clone: Its specificity is unknown.

Material: PBMCs. The sequence was obtained from a woman aged 18-29 years in good health and CMV-seropositive. The rearrangement links TRBV28 to TRBJ2-3; TRBD2 might be the D (5 bases). CDR3 residues: CASSLAKTFAQYF. CDR3 DNA: TGTGCCAGCAGTCTAGCTAAGACATTTGCGCAGTATTTT.